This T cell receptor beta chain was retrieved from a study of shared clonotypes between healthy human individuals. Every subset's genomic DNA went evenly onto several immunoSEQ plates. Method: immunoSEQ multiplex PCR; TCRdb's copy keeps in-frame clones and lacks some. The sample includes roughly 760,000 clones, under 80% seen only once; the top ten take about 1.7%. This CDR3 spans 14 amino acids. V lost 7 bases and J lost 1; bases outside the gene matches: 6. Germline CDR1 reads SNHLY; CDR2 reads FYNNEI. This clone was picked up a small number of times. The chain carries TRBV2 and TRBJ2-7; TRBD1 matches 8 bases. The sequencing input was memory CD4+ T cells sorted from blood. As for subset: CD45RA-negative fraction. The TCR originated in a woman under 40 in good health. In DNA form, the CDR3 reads TGTGCCAGCAACGAGGACAGGGAATCCTACGAGCAGTACTTC. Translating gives CASNEDRESYEQYF.